This T cell receptor (beta chain) was captured in a study of shared T cell receptors in the human thymus. Assay: immunoSEQ multiplex PCR; the TCRdb copy retains only in-frame clones and omits some. The table lists 650,000 to 950,000 clones, 80% to 90% of them singletons. These records were also assigned to another study, of human thymus T cells. That study adds: Among thymic and blood repertoires, usage of V and J genes appeared biased.

Sample: thymocytes. This TCR derives from a girl under three years old with a congenital heart defect.

The CDR3 protein is CASTLDRGPALFF. CDR3 DNA: TGTGCCAGCACCCTGGACAGGGGCCCGGCTCTGTTTTTT. The chain links TRBV6-5 to TRBJ2-2; 9 nucleotides match TRBD1. J lost 14 bases, V lost 7 bases, and 11 bases had no gene match. This CDR3 region has 13 residues. The V gene's germline CDR1 is MNHEY and CDR2 SVGAGI.